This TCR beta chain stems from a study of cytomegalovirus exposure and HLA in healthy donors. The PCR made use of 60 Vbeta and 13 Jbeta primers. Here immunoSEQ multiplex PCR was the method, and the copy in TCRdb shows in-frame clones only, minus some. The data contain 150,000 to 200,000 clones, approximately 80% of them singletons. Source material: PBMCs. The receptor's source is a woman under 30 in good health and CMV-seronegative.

This CDR3 is CASSKTGGSGNTIYF. The CDR3 DNA is TGTGCCAGCAGCAAGACAGGGGGCTCTGGAAACACCATATATTTT. The chain couples TRBV9 to TRBJ1-3; 9 bases agree with TRBD1. The CDR3 covers 15 residues. CDR1 is SGDLS and CDR2 is YYNGEE in the germline V gene. V shed 4 bases and J 0 bases; nucleotides not matched to a gene: 2.